This TCR beta chain was observed in a study of T cells expressing NK-cell markers. TCRdb re-called the 5' RACE reads; every CDR3 protein appears as one record, without DNA. The sample's table shows some 600,000 distinct CDR3 sequences. This CDR3 spans 15 amino acids. Germline-derived CDR1 and CDR2 are DFQATT and SNEGSKA (reference sequence). The sample taken for sequencing was blood T cells: a sorted CD56 or NKG2C T cell subset, CD4+ or CD8+ T cells, or bulk PBMC T cells (not recorded which). The chain uses TRBV20-1 and TRBJ2-5; TCRdb's D gene call, TRBD1, goes unchecked for lack of DNA. The receptor was isolated from a young man in good health. This CDR3 reads CSARDEVGRQETQYF.